This TCR beta chain came from a study of beta chain features in type 1 diabetes. Study observations and caveats: Within each of all four CD4+ subsets, Type 1 diabetes patients had TCRB CDR3s that were moderately but significantly shorter. Compared to healthy donors, patients appeared to have naive, central memory and Treg TCRB repertoires that were more alike. Lower insertion and higher deletion counts appeared at VDJ junctions in type 1 diabetes patients. A PCR bias possibly favoring shorter templates would apply equally to patients and controls.

In this sample, this clone turned up a few times. The antigen is unknown. The germline V gene encodes CDR1 MDHEN and CDR2 SYDVKM. The CDR3 has 14 amino acids. Unmatched junction bases numbered 5, after V lost 6 bases and J lost 4 bases. One heparinised draw of blood, averaging about 110 mL, came from each donor. Of the isolated RNA, all was reverse transcribed, and so the sequenced material was expressed TCRB transcripts. The assay was immunoSEQ multiplex PCR, and TCRdb's table has in-frame clones only and misses some. Altogether roughly 28,000 clones are present, 56% being singletons, with the ten largest covering approximately 1.5%.

The chain carries TRBV28 and TRBJ2-1, with 8 bases identical to TRBD2. The source material was Tregs from blood. This sequence was found in a woman under 30 with type 1 diabetes. The CDR3 region has the DNA TGTGCCAGCAGCCGCGGGGGGTCGTACAATGAGCAGTTCTTC. This translates into CASSRGGSYNEQFF.